The clone carrying this T cell receptor (beta chain) was seen just once. Use of 60 Vbeta and 13 Jbeta primers characterized the PCR. The data were produced by immunoSEQ multiplex PCR, yet TCRdb's version contains in-frame clones alone and is incomplete. Of hundreds of thousands of clones listed, 83% are singletons. The data originate from a study of cytomegalovirus exposure and HLA in healthy donors. Germline CDR1 MNHEY, CDR2 SVGAGI. Deletions cut 6 bases from V and 13 bases from J, with 18 bases between. There are 12 residues in the CDR3. J is TRBJ1-2 and V is TRBV6-5; TRBD1 might be the D (6 bases). Material for sequencing was PBMCs. This TCR was recovered from a girl aged 10-17 years in good health and CMV-seronegative. The CDR3 DNA follows: TGTGCCAGCAGCCCGGACAGTTTCCCCATCACCTTC. This encodes CASSPDSFPITF.